These 10 T cell receptor beta chains were all obtained from the same sample, sequenced in a study of shared clonotypes between healthy human individuals. The protocol was immunoSEQ multiplex PCR, while the TCRdb copy is restricted to in-frame clones and leaves out a portion. The sample contains about 2.1 million clones, around 93% of which appear only once. CD45RO-negative CD8 cells positively selected for CCR7 made up the naive population, which excluded terminally differentiated effector memory CD45RA+ cells. The source material was naive CD8+ T cells from PBMCs. The receptors here all came from a young man in good health. Some clones in this sample may be carry-over from other donors' samples.

This clone was counted a single time. V gene TRBV10-3 combines with J gene TRBJ2-7; D remains ambiguous. CDR1 and CDR2 from the germline V gene are ENHRY and SYGVKD. The CDR3 consists of 14 residues. With 0 bases removed from V and 3 bases from J, the gap between germline ends came to 9 bases. The CDR3 DNA is TGTGCCATCAGTGAGTCTCTACAGAACTACGAGCAGTACTTC. Amino acids: CAISESLQNYEQYF.

The J gene is TRBJ2-2, the V gene TRBV7-2; D may be TRBD2 (6 bases). CDR1 SGHTA and CDR2 FQGNSA come from the germline V gene. Trimming pared 4 bases from V and 6 bases from J, leaving 15 bases between. This CDR3 is built from 15 residues. CDR3 protein: CASSSRLVLPGELFF. The CDR3 DNA reads TGTGCCAGCAGCTCTCGACTAGTACTCCCCGGGGAGCTGTTTTTT.

The chain carries TRBV9 and TRBJ2-3, with TRBD1 as a possible D gene (6 bases). The CDR3 runs to 21 residues. Trimming took 4 bases from V and 1 from J, leaving 31 bases between them. Germline loops: CDR1 SGDLS, CDR2 YYNGEE. CDR3: CASSMTYHSGEVLGGTDTQYF. The CDR3 DNA reads as TGTGCCAGCAGCATGACTTATCACTCAGGGGAAGTGTTGGGTGGCACAGATACGCAGTATTTT.

The genes are TRBV4-1 and TRBJ2-4; D is unresolved. V was cut by 0 bases and J by 12 bases, with 9 bases left in between. The CDR3 is 12 residues long. Germline V gene lookup returns CDR1 MGHRA and CDR2 YSYEKL. CDR3 amino acids: CASSQDDQSQYF. CDR3 nucleotide sequence: TGCGCCAGCAGCCAAGACGACCAGAGTCAGTACTTC.

The chain couples TRBV11-2 to TRBJ2-3; D is possibly TRBD2 (5 bases). The CDR3 extends over 16 amino acids. Trimming stripped 4 bases from V and 4 bases from J, with 18 bases between. The germline V gene has CDR1 SGHAT and CDR2 FQNNGV. CDR3 amino acids: CASSSAFLGVADTQYF. The CDR3 nucleotides read TGTGCCAGCAGCTCAGCATTCTTGGGAGTGGCAGATACGCAGTATTTT.

The rearrangement joins TRBV2 to TRBJ2-7; the D gene is possibly TRBD2 (6 bases). CDR1 SNHLY and CDR2 FYNNEI come from the germline V gene. The CDR3 length is 13 residues. V lost 7 bases and J lost 2, with 12 bases in between. This CDR3 reads CASTRGYPYEQYF. CDR3 in DNA: TGTGCCAGCACCCGGGGGTATCCCTACGAGCAGTACTTC.

V and J are TRBV30 and TRBJ1-3, with 8 bases that match TRBD1. The junction had 11 bases not matched to a gene; V was cut back by 3 bases and J by 1 base. Germline CDR1 GTSNPN, CDR2 SVGIG (reference sequence). The length of the CDR3 is 17 residues. CDR3 DNA sequence: TGTGCCTGGAGGACAGGGGTGGAATTGTTTTCTGGAAACACCATATATTTT. Translated, it gives CAWRTGVELFSGNTIYF.

This sequence joins TRBV16 and TRBJ1-1; a weak D match, TRBD1 (5 bases). Germline V gene data show CDR1 as KGHSY and CDR2 as FQNENV. V was pared by 1 base and J by 3 bases, with 12 bases between. CDR3 length: 15 residues. CDR3 nucleotide sequence: TGTGCCAGCAGCCAATGGGCAGGGCTGGACACTGAAGCTTTCTTT. This codes for CASSQWAGLDTEAFF.

V usage is TRBV7-9 and J usage is TRBJ2-1; D may be TRBD2 (5 bases). CDR3 length equals 14 residues. CDR1 and CDR2 from the germline V gene are SEHNR and FQNEAQ (reference sequence). Trimming took 5 bases from V and 2 from J, leaving 10 bases between them. The CDR3 nucleotides read TGTGCCAGCAGCCCAGGAGGAACCTACAATGAGCAGTTCTTC. Translation: CASSPGGTYNEQFF.

This rearrangement joins TRBV10-1 to TRBJ2-3, with a weak D call TRBD1 (5 bases). Germline V gene data show CDR1 as WNHNN and CDR2 as SYGVQD (reference sequence). V lost 2 bases, J lost 0 bases, and 9 bases lay in between. The CDR3 runs 15 residues. This chain's CDR3 is CASSETGTSTDTQYF. The CDR3, as DNA: TGCGCCAGCAGTGAGACAGGCACTAGCACAGATACGCAGTATTTT.